The 27 T cell receptor beta chains given below trace back to one sample, sequenced in a study of immune evolution from preneoplasia to lung adenocarcinoma. Profiled with immunoSEQ multiplex PCR; TCRdb holds only in-frame clones, not every one. The table lists 9,000 to 10,000 clones, around nine tenths of them singletons. Sample: FFPE invasive lung adenocarcinoma tissue. Every receptor here comes from a person aged 70 to 85 with invasive lung adenocarcinoma. Some clones in this sample may be carry-over from other donors' samples.

This sequence joins TRBV14 and TRBJ2-3; D gene uncertain. The CDR3 runs to 12 residues. Germline-derived CDR1 and CDR2 are SGHDN and FVKESK. The ends were cut back, 4 bases at V and 0 bases at J, with 2 bases in the middle. This CDR3 reads CASSLSTDTQYF. The CDR3 DNA reads as TGTGCCAGCAGCCTTAGCACAGATACGCAGTATTTT.

V and J are TRBV11-2 and TRBJ2-5; perhaps TRBD2 as D (5 bases). Trimming left V 3 bases short and J 5 bases short, with 13 bases between. Germline V gene lookup returns CDR1 SGHAT and CDR2 FQNNGV. This CDR3 spans 14 amino acids. This CDR3 reads CASSFNIREETQYF. CDR3 DNA sequence: TGTGCCAGCAGCTTCAATATTAGGGAGGAGACCCAGTACTTC.

This clone was picked up a small number of times. V gene TRBV5-5 combines with J gene TRBJ2-7; D ambiguous. Germline CDR1 is SGHKS and CDR2 is YYEKEE (reference sequence). V was cut by 2 bases and J by 6 bases, with 12 bases left in between. The CDR3 contains 13 residues. The CDR3, as DNA: TGTGCCAGCAGCTTAGGACGTGTTATCGAGCAGTACTTC. Its translation is CASSLGRVIEQYF.

The rearrangement joins TRBV5-6 to TRBJ2-3; D not resolved. The ends were cut back, 4 bases at V and 0 bases at J, with 24 bases in the middle. The germline V gene has CDR1 SGHDT and CDR2 YYEEEE. This CDR3 has 19 amino acids. The CDR3 DNA sequence: TGTGCCAGCAGCCCACTCCGGAGTGCCGGACGAGGTAGCACAGATACGCAGTATTTT. Amino acid sequence: CASSPLRSAGRGSTDTQYF.

The chain uses TRBV25-1 and TRBJ2-4; a weak D match, TRBD1 (5 bases). The CDR3 has 13 residues. The germline V gene has CDR1 MGHDK and CDR2 SYGVNS. Trimming took 6 bases from V and 9 from J, leaving 15 bases between them. CDR3 sequence: CASRRQGERIQYF. The DNA of the CDR3 is TGTGCCAGCAGGCGACAAGGGGAACGCATTCAGTACTTC. The variable domain in full, completed from reference TRBV25-1 and TRBJ2-4, reads EADIYQTPRYLVIGTGKKITLECSQTMGHDKMYWYQQDPGMELHLIHYSYGVNSTEKGDLSSESTVSRIRTEHFPLTLESARPSHTSQYLCASRRQGERIQYFGAGTRLSVL.

The gene calls are TRBV29-1 and TRBJ1-2; TRBD1 is a possible D gene (5 bases). Germline CDR1 reads SQVTM; CDR2 reads ANQGSEA. The V end lost 6 bases, the J end lost 8 bases, and 13 bases lay between the germline ends. This CDR3 is 11 amino acids long. In nucleotides, the CDR3 is TGCAGCGTCGTCATGGGGACGGGCTACACCTTC. Translated: CSVVMGTGYTF.

The rearrangement links TRBV2 to TRBJ2-7; TRBD1 agrees at 8 bases. CDR1 is SNHLY and CDR2 is FYNNEI in the germline V gene. CDR3 length: 17 residues. V lost 6 bases and J lost 4; bases outside the gene matches: 17. The CDR3 sequence is CASRAGQGGSRGYEQYF. CDR3 DNA: TGTGCCAGCAGAGCTGGACAGGGTGGCTCACGGGGATACGAGCAGTACTTC.

The CDR3 sequence is CASSDGGKAYEQYF. The CDR3 DNA is TGTGCCAGCAGTGATGGCGGGAAGGCCTACGAGCAGTACTTC. V and J are TRBV6-1 and TRBJ2-7; possibly TRBD2 for D (6 bases). V was pared by 3 bases and J by 2 bases, with 11 bases between. This CDR3 spans 14 amino acids. The germline CDR1 and CDR2 sequences are MNHNS and SASEGT.

This clone appeared a single time. V usage is TRBV15 and J usage is TRBJ2-5; no clear D gene. Germline values: CDR1 LNHNV, CDR2 YYDKDF (reference sequence). The ends were cut back, 0 bases at V and 0 bases at J, with 11 bases in the middle. The CDR3 sequence is 16 residues long. DNA for the CDR3: TGTGCCACCAGCAGAGATCTGGCCACGTACCAAGAGACCCAGTACTTC. Its protein product is CATSRDLATYQETQYF.

The rearrangement links TRBV28 to TRBJ2-5; TRBD1 aligns across 7 bases. Germline CDR1 is MDHEN and CDR2 is SYDVKM. The V segment lost 2 bases and the J segment 4 bases; nucleotides outside the gene matches: 7. This CDR3 has 15 amino acids. In nucleotides, the CDR3 is TGTGCCAGCAGTTTAATAGACAGGGTTGGAGAGACCCAGTACTTC. It is translated as CASSLIDRVGETQYF. The full variable domain, with the rest looked up from reference TRBV28 and TRBJ2-5, is DVKVTQSSRYLVKRTGEKVFLECVQDMDHENMFWYRQDPGLGLRLIYFSYDVKMKEKGDIPEGYSVSREKKERFSLILESASTNQTSMYLCASSLIDRVGETQYFGPGTRLLVL.

The rearrangement links TRBV29-1 to TRBJ1-1; D unresolved. V was pared by 0 bases and J by 7 bases, with 6 bases between. CDR1 and CDR2 from the germline V gene are SQVTM and ANQGSEA. The CDR3 is made up of 11 amino acids. In DNA, the CDR3 is TGCAGCGTTGAAGAGGGATATGAAGCTTTCTTT. Protein sequence: CSVEEGYEAFF.

The chain is built from TRBV6-5 and TRBJ1-1; D is undetermined. This CDR3 is 13 amino acids long. V was cut by 3 bases and J by 5 bases, with 10 bases left in between. Germline V gives CDR1 MNHEY, CDR2 SVGAGI. The CDR3 spells CASSYGVGTEAFF. In nucleotides, the CDR3 is TGTGCCAGCAGTTATGGGGTTGGGACTGAAGCTTTCTTT.

The chain combines TRBV5-6 with TRBJ1-2, with TRBD1 matching 10 bases. CDR3 length equals 13 residues. Germline V gene lookup returns CDR1 SGHDT and CDR2 YYEEEE. The V segment lost 6 bases and the J segment 4 bases; nucleotides outside the gene matches: 3. CDR3 in DNA: TGTGCCAGCACCAGGGACAGGGGCTATGGCTACACCTTC. Its protein product is CASTRDRGYGYTF.

The genes are TRBV6-5 and TRBJ1-4, with 7 nucleotides matching TRBD1. With V trimmed by 6 bases and J by 8 bases, 6 bases remained unmatched. Per germline, CDR1 MNHEY and CDR2 SVGAGI. This CDR3 has 13 amino acids. CDR3 protein: CASSSGTEEKLFF. For the CDR3, the DNA is TGTGCCAGCAGCTCCGGGACAGAAGAAAAACTGTTTTTT.

This clone was picked up one time. The rearrangement uses TRBV5-8 and TRBJ2-7; possible D gene TRBD2, 6 bases. Trimming left V 2 bases short and J 6 bases short, with 21 bases between. Looked up from germline, CDR1 is SGHTS and CDR2 is YDEGEE. This CDR3 comprises 16 residues. Written as DNA, the CDR3 is TGTGCCAGCAGCTTTTGGCGGGGAGGCCCACTATCCGAGCAGTACTTC. This sequence encodes CASSFWRGGPLSEQYF.

The chain employs TRBV27 and TRBJ1-2; 8 bases align to TRBD1. CDR3 length: 12 residues. CDR1 is MNHEY, CDR2 SMNVEV, per germline (reference sequence). After removal of 8 bases from V and 3 bases from J, the junction contained 2 bases not matched to a gene. The CDR3 region is CASGQGHYGYTF. In DNA, the CDR3 is TGTGCCAGCGGACAGGGCCACTATGGCTACACCTTC.

The rearrangement links TRBV28 to TRBJ2-7; TRBD1 matches at 10 bases. Trimming removed 11 bases from V and 6 bases from J; junction bases left unmatched: 7. Germline V gene sequence: CDR1 MDHEN, CDR2 SYDVKM. This CDR3 spans 12 amino acids. DNA of the CDR3: TGTGCCCTACCCGACAGGGGGCTCGAGCAGTACTTC. As protein: CALPDRGLEQYF.

The chain is built from TRBV7-3 and TRBJ2-5; unclear D gene. The CDR3 spans 13 residues. Deletions cut 2 bases from V and 2 bases from J, with 6 bases between. Germline values: CDR1 SGHTA, CDR2 FQGTGA. CDR3 coding DNA: TGTGCCAGCAGCTTAGCTCAGCAAGAGACCCAGTACTTC. Its protein product is CASSLAQQETQYF.

This chain connects TRBV4-1 to TRBJ2-3; 12 positions match TRBD2. Germline values: CDR1 MGHRA, CDR2 YSYEKL. The V segment lost 1 base and the J segment 5 bases; nucleotides outside the gene matches: 4. The CDR3 has 16 amino acids. Here the CDR3 DNA reads TGCGCCAGCAGCCAAGGGGCTAGCGGGAGGGGAGATACGCAGTATTTT. Protein sequence: CASSQGASGRGDTQYF.

The chain employs TRBV15 and TRBJ2-3; 9 nucleotides align to TRBD1. The CDR3 extends over 17 amino acids. V shed 1 base and J 3 bases; nucleotides not matched to a gene: 8. Per the germline V gene, CDR1 is LNHNV and CDR2 is YYDKDF (reference sequence). As DNA, the CDR3 is TGTGCCACCAGCAGAGTTACAGGGGGCTACCCGACAGATACGCAGTATTTT. It yields the protein CATSRVTGGYPTDTQYF. Together with reference TRBV15 and TRBJ2-3, the CDR3 gives the full variable domain: DAMVIQNPRYQVTQFGKPVTLSCSQTLNHNVMYWYQQKSSQAPKLLFHYYDKDFNNEADTPDNFQSRRPNTSFCFLDIRSPGLGDTAMYLCATSRVTGGYPTDTQYFGPGTRLTVL.

V usage is TRBV10-3 and J usage is TRBJ2-3; D tentatively fits TRBD1 or TRBD2 (5 bases each). The CDR3 is 14 residues long. CDR1 is ENHRY, CDR2 SYGVKD, per germline. Trimming shortened V by 8 bases and J by 0 bases, and 12 bases separated the two germline ends. The CDR3 region has the DNA TGTGCCATCCTTAGGGGAGATAGCACAGATACGCAGTATTTT. It is translated as CAILRGDSTDTQYF.

This chain's CDR3 is CASSLDLQARETQYF. The CDR3 bases are TGCGCCAGCAGCTTGGACCTCCAAGCCCGAGAGACCCAGTACTTC. The genes are TRBV5-1 and TRBJ2-5, with D uncertain. Trimming took 0 bases from V and 4 from J, leaving 13 bases between them. The CDR3 contains 15 residues. Germline CDR1 reads SGHRS; CDR2 reads YFSETQ.

The chain carries TRBV2 and TRBJ1-1; unclear D gene. The V gene's germline CDR1 is SNHLY and CDR2 FYNNEI. V was clipped by 3 bases and J by 1 base, with 6 bases between them. The CDR3 has 13 residues. The CDR3 sequence: CASSEEGNTEAFF. The CDR3, as DNA: TGTGCCAGCAGTGAGGAGGGGAACACTGAAGCTTTCTTT.

This chain's CDR3 is CASSYGQGNQPQHF. CDR3 nucleotide sequence: TGTGCCAGCAGCTACGGACAGGGCAATCAGCCCCAGCATTTT. This sequence joins TRBV7-2 and TRBJ1-5; 7 positions agree with TRBD1. CDR1 SGHTA and CDR2 FQGNSA come from the germline V gene. The CDR3 runs 14 residues. V was pared by 4 bases and J by 2 bases, with 2 bases of the junction left unmatched.

The chain carries TRBV7-9 and TRBJ2-3; D gene uncertain. Per the germline V gene, CDR1 is SEHNR and CDR2 is FQNEAQ (reference sequence). There are 15 residues in the CDR3. V shed 5 bases and J shed 3 bases, with 15 bases lying between them. In DNA form, the CDR3 reads TGTGCCAGCAGCCCACAACCGGCAGTTACAGATACGCAGTATTTT. It yields the protein CASSPQPAVTDTQYF.

This clone was observed a few times. The chain couples TRBV6-1 to TRBJ1-2; maybe TRBD1 (5 bases). The CDR3 consists of 13 residues. V was trimmed by 7 bases and J by 6 bases, leaving 15 bases between them. In germline, CDR1 is MNHNS, CDR2 SASEGT. The CDR3 DNA is TGTGCCAGCACCCGGGGACTGTTCAATGGCTACACCTTC. Protein product: CASTRGLFNGYTF.

This clone occurred once. This chain links TRBV5-1 with TRBJ2-5; 8 nucleotides match TRBD1. The V and J ends lost 1 base and 5 bases, in that order; junction bases with no gene match: 10. The CDR3 extends over 16 amino acids. CDR1 and CDR2 from the germline V gene are SGHRS and YFSETQ. The CDR3 DNA reads as TGCGCCAGCAGCTTGCAACCCAGGACAGGGAGGGAGACCCAGTACTTC. This encodes CASSLQPRTGRETQYF.